This T cell receptor beta chain was profiled in a study of cytomegalovirus exposure and HLA in healthy donors. PCR amplification relied on 60 Vbeta primers (plus 13 Jbeta primers). The method was immunoSEQ multiplex PCR; TCRdb's version includes in-frame clones alone and lacks a portion of them. The listing contains over 50,000 clones. The germline gives CDR1 SGHTA, CDR2 FQGTGA. V gave up 6 bases and J gave up 2 bases, with 17 bases separating them. The CDR3 consists of 15 residues. The sequenced sample was PBMCs. The sequence came from a man in his fifties or sixties in good health and CMV-seropositive. This chain links TRBV7-3 with TRBJ2-7, with D possibly being TRBD2 (7 bases). As DNA, the CDR3 is TGTGCCAGCAGAGAAAGGGGGGGCGGACCCTACGAGCAGTACTTC. Protein product: CASRERGGGPYEQYF.